The subject of this entry is one T cell receptor (beta chain). Its recognized antigen is unknown. No much larger clone exists at a distance of one base, and base qualities are not known. This sample was included in a study of T cell changes during pregnancy in multiple sclerosis (dated by TCRdb to between 2019 and 2020). Study-wide context: The study examined how the T cell repertoire changed over the course of pregnancy in women with multiple sclerosis.

Relative to germline, V is missing 2 bases and J is missing 4 bases, with 4 bases of the junction outside any gene match. The CDR3 runs 15 residues from the cysteine to the phenylalanine. The sequence is cut down to CDR3 DNA, 45 bases in frame from base 1. Based on the germline V gene (reference sequence), the CDR1 and CDR2 sequences are SEHNR and FQNEAQ. Preparation of the library involved the immunoSEQ multiplex PCR assay. TCRdb mirrors the immuneACCESS table, restricted to in-frame sequences. Some clones are absent from its copies; in checked studies, under half trace to an unresolved V gene, and the reason for the others is unknown. The sample table shows more than 40,000 clones, and 94% are seen once. The top ten clones comprise about 0.5% of the sample.

The clonotype was recovered from a female donor with multiple sclerosis, enrolled in a pregnancy study. Sequenced here: CD4+ T cells from peripheral blood mononuclear cells, sampled in the second trimester of pregnancy. The V and J genes are TRBV7-9 and TRBJ1-1, with 10 bases in between that match TRBD1. The CDR3 reads as follows: CASSLPGQGTTEAFF. The nucleotide sequence is TGTGCCAGCAGCTTACCGGGACAGGGGACCACTGAAGCTTTCTTT.